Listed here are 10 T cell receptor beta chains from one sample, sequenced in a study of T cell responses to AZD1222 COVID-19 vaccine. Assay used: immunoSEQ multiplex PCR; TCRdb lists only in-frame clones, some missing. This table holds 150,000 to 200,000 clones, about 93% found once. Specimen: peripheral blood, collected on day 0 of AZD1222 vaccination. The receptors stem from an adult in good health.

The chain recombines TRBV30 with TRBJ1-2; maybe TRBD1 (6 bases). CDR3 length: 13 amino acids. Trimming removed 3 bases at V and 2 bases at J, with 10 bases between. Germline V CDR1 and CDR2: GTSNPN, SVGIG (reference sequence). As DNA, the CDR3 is TGTGCCTGGAGGGTCCAGGGGAACTATGGCTACACCTTC. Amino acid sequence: CAWRVQGNYGYTF.

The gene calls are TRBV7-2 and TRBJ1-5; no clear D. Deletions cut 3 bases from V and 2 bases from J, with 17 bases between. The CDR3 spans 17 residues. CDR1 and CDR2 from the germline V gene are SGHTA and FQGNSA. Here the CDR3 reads CASSLNLRMEGNQPQHF. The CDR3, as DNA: TGTGCCAGCAGCTTGAATCTCCGGATGGAGGGCAATCAGCCCCAGCATTTT.

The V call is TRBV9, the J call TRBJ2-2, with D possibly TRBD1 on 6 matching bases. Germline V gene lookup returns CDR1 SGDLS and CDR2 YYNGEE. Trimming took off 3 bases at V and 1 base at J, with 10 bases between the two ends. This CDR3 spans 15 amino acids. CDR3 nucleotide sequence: TGTGCCAGCAGCGCGCGACAGGTGAACACCGGGGAGCTGTTTTTT. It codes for CASSARQVNTGELFF.

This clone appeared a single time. CDR3 loop: CAWSAGHYEQYF. The CDR3 DNA sequence: TGTGCCTGGAGTGCCGGCCACTACGAGCAGTACTTC. The genes are TRBV30 and TRBJ2-7; D gene uncertain. Between the trimmed V and J ends, which lost 1 base and 3 bases, there was a span of 7 bases. Germline lookup yields CDR1 GTSNPN and CDR2 SVGIG (reference sequence). The CDR3 contains 12 residues. The full variable domain, rest sourced from reference TRBV30 and TRBJ2-7, is SQTIHQWPATLVQPVGSPLSLECTVEGTSNPNLYWYRQAAGRGLQLLFYSVGIGQISSEVPQNLSASRPQDRQFILSSKKLLLSDSGFYLCAWSAGHYEQYFGPGTRLTVT.

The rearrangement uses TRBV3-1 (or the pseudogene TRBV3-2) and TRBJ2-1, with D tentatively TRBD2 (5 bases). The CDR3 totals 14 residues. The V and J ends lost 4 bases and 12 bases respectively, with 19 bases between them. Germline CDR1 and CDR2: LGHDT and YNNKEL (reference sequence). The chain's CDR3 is CASSPYSTRSGQFF. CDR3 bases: TGTGCCAGCAGCCCCTACTCCACTCGAAGCGGGCAGTTCTTC.

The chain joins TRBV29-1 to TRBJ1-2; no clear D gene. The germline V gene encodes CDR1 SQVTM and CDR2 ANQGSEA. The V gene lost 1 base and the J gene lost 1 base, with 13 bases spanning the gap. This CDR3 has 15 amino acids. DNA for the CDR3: TGCAGCGTTGAAGTGACGGCAGCTTTTAACTATGGCTACACCTTC. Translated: CSVEVTAAFNYGYTF.

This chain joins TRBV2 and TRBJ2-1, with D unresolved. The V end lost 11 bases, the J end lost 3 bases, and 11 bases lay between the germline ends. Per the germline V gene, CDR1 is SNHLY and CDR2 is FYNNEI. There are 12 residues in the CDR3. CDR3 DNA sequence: TGTGCCTGCCGACTGGTCTACAATGAGCAGTTCTTC. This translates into CACRLVYNEQFF.

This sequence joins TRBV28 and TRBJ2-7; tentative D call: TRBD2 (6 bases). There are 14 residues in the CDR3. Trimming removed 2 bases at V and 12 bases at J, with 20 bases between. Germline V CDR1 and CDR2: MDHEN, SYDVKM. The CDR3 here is CASSLQLYGGWRYF. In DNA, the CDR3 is TGTGCCAGCAGTTTACAGTTGTATGGGGGGTGGCGGTACTTC.

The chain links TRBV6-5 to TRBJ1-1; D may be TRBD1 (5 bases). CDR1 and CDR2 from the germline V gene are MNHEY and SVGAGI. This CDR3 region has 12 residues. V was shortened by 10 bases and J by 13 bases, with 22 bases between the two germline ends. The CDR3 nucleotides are TGTGCCATCAGAACCTCGGGGCTTGATGATTTCTTT. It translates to CAIRTSGLDDFF.

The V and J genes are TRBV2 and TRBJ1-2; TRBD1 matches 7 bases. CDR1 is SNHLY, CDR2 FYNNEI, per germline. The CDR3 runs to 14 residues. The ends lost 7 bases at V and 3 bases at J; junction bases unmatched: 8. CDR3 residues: CASTPQGIDYGYTF. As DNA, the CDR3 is TGTGCCAGCACCCCACAGGGGATAGACTATGGCTACACCTTC. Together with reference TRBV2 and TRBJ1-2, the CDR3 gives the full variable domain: EPEVTQTPSHQVTQMGQEVILRCVPISNHLYFYWYRQILGQKVEFLVSFYNNEISEKSEIFDDQFSVERPDGSNFTLKIRSTKLEDSAMYFCASTPQGIDYGYTFGSGTRLTVV.